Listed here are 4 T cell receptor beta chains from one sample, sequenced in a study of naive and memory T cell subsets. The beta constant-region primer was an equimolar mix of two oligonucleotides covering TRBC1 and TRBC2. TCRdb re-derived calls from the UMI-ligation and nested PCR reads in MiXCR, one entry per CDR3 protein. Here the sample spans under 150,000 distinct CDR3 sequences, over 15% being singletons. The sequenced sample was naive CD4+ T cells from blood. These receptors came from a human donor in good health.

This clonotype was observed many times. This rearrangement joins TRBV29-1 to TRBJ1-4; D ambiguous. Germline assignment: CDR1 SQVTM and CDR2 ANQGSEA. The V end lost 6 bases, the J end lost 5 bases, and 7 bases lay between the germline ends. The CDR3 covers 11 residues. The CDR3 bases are TGCAGCGTCGCCCTCAATGAAAAACTGTTTTTT. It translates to CSVALNEKLFF. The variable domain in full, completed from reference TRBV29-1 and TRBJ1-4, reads SAVISQKPSRDICQRGTSLTIQCQVDSQVTMMFWYRQQPGQSLTLIATANQGSEATYESGFVIDKFPISRPNLTFSTLTVSNMSPEDSSIYLCSVALNEKLFFGSGTQLSVL.

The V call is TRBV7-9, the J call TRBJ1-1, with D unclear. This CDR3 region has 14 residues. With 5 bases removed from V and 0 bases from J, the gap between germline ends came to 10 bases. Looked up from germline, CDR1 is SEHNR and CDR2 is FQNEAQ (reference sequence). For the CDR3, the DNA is TGTGCCAGCAGCCATGGAGGTATGAACACTGAAGCTTTCTTT. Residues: CASSHGGMNTEAFF.

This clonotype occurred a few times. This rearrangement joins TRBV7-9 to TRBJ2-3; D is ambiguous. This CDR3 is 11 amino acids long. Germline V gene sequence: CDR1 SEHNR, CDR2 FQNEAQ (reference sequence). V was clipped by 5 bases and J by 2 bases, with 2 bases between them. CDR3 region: CASSATDTQYF. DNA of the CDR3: TGTGCCAGCAGCGCCACAGATACGCAGTATTTT.

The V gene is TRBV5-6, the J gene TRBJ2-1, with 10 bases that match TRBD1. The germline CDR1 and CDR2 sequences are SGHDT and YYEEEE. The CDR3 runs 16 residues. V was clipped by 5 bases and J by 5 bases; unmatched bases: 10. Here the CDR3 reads CASSLTPGQGNNEQFF. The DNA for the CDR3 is TGTGCCAGCAGTCTCACGCCGGGACAGGGGAACAATGAGCAGTTCTTC.